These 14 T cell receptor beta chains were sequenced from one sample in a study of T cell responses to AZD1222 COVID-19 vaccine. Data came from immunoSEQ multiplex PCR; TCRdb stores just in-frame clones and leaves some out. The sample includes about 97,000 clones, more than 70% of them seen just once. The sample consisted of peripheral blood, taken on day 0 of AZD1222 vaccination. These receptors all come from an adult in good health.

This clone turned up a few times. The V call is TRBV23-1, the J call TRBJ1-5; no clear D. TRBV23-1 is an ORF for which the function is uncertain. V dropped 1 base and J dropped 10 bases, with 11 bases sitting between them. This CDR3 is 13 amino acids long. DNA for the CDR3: TGCGCCAGCAGTCAATACAGAAGAGCACCCCAGCATTTT. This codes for CASSQYRRAPQHF.

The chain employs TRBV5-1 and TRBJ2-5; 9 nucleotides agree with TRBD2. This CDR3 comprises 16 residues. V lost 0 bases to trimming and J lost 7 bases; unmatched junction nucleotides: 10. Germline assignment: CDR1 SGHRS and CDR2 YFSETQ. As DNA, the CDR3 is TGCGCCAGCAGCTTGGGGGCTAGCGGGGTGCCTCTGACCCAGTACTTC. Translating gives CASSLGASGVPLTQYF.

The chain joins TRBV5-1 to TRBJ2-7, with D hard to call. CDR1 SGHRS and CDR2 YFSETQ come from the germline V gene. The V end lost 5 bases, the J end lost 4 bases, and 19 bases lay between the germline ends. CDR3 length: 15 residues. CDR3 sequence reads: CASSIAVGGGYEQYF. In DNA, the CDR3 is TGCGCCAGCAGTATTGCTGTCGGTGGTGGGTACGAGCAGTACTTC.

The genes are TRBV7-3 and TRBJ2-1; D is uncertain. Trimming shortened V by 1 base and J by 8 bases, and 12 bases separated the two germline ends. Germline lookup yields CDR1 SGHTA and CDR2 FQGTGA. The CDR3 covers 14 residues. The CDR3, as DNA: TGTGCCAGCAGCTTAATGAGTCCTCCCGATGAGCAGTTCTTC. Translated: CASSLMSPPDEQFF.

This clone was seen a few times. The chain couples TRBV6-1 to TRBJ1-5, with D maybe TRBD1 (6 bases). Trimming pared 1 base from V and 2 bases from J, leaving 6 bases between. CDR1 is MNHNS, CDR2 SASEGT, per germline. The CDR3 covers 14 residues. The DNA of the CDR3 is TGTGCCAGCAGTGAAGGGACAGGCAATCAGCCCCAGCATTTT. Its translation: CASSEGTGNQPQHF.

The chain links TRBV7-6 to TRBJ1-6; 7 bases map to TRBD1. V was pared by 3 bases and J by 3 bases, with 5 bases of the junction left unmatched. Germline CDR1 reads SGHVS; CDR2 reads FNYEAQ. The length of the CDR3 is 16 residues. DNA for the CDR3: TGTGCCAGCAGCTTGCAAGGGGGCAGCTATAATTCACCCCTCCACTTT. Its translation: CASSLQGGSYNSPLHF.

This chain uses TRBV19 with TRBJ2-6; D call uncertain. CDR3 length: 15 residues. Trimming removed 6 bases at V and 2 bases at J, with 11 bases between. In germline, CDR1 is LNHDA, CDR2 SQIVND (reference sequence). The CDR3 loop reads CASRRPLTGANVLTF. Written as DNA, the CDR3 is TGTGCCAGTAGAAGGCCACTAACTGGGGCCAACGTCCTGACTTTC.

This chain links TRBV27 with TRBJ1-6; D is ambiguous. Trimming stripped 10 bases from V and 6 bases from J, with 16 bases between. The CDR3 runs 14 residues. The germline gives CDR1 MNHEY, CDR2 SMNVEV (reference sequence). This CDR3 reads CAIARDLGNSPLHF. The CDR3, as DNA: TGTGCCATCGCCCGGGATCTTGGTAATTCACCCCTCCACTTT.

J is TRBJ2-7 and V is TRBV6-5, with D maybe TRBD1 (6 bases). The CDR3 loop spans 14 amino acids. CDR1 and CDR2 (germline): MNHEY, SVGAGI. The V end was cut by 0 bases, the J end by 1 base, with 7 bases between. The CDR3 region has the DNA TGTGCCAGCAGTTACTCCCAGGGGTCCTACGAGCAGTACTTC. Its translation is CASSYSQGSYEQYF.

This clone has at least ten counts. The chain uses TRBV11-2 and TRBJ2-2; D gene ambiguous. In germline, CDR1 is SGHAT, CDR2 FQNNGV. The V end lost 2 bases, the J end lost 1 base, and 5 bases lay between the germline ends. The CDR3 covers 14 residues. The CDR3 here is CASSLSQNTGELFF. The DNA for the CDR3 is TGTGCCAGCAGCTTATCCCAGAACACCGGGGAGCTGTTTTTT.

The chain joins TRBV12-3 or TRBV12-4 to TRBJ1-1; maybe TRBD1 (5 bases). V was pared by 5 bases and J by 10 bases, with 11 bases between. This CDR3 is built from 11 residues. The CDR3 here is CASSPGGRAFF. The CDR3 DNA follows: TGTGCCAGCAGTCCGGGGGGAAGAGCTTTCTTT.

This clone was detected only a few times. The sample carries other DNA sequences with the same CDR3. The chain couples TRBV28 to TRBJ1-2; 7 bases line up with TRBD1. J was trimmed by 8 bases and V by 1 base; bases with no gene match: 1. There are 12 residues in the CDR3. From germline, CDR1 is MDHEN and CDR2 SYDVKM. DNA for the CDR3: TGTGCCAGCAGTTTATCGACAGGGGGCTACACCTTC. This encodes CASSLSTGGYTF.

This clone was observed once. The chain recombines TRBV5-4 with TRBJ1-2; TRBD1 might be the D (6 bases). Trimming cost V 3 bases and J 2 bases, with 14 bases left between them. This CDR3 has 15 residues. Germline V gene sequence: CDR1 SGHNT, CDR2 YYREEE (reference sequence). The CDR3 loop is CASSSWGQVNYGYTF. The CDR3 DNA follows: TGTGCCAGCAGCTCGTGGGGGCAGGTCAACTATGGCTACACCTTC.

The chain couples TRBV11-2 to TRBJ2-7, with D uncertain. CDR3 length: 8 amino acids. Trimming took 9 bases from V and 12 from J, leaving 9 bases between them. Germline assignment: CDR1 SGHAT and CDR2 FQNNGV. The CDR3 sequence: CARGTRYF. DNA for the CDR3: TGTGCCAGGGGCACGAGGTACTTC.